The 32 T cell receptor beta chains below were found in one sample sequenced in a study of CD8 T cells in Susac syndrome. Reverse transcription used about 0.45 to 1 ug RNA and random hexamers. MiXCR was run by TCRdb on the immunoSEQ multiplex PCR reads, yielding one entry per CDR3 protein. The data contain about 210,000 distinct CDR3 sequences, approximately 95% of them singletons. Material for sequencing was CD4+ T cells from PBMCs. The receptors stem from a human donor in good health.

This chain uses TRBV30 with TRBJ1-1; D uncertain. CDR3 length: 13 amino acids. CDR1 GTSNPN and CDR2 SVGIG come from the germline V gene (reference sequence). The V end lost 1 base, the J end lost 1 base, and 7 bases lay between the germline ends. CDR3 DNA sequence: TGTGCCTGGAGTGGGGTGCCGAACACTGAAGCTTTCTTT. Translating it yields CAWSGVPNTEAFF.

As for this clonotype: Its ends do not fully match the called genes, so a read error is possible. CDR3 in amino acids: CSIRAPSEHGF. CDR3 coding DNA: TGCAGTATAAGAGCTCCATCGGAACATGGGTTT. The chain recombines TRBV20-1 with TRBJ1-1; D unresolved. The CDR3 covers 11 residues. Germline-derived CDR1 and CDR2 are DFQATT and SNEGSKA (reference sequence).

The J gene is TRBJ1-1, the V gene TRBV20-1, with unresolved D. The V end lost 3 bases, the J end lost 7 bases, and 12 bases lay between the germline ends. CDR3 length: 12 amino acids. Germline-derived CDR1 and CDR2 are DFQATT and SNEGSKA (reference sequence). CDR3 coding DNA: TGCAGTGCTAGCCCCCCATGGGATGAAGCTTTCTTT. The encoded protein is CSASPPWDEAFF.

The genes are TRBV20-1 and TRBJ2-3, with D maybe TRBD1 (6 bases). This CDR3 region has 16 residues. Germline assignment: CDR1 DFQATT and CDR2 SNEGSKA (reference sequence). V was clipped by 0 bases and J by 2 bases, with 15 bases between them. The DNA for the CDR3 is TGCAGTGCTAGAGATTCGGGACACCTCCTCACAGATACGCAGTATTTT. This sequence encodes CSARDSGHLLTDTQYF.

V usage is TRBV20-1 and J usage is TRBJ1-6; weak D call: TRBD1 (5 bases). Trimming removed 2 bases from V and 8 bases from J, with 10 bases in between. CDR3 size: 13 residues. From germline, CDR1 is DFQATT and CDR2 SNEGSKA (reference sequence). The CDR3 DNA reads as TGCAGTGCTAGAACGGGGGTAGATTCACCCCTCCACTTT. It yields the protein CSARTGVDSPLHF.

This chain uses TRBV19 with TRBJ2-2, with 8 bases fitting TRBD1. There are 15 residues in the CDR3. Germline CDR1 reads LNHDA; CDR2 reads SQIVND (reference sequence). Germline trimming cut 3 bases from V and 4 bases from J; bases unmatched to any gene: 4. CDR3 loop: CASSILQGATGELFF. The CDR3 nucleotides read TGTGCCAGTAGTATTCTCCAGGGGGCCACCGGGGAGCTGTTTTTT.

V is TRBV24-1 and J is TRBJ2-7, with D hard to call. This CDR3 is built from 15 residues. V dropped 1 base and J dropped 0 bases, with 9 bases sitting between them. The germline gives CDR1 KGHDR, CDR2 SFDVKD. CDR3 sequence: CATSDFHASSYEQYV. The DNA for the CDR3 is TGTGCCACCAGTGATTTCCACGCGAGCTCCTACGAGCAGTACGTC.

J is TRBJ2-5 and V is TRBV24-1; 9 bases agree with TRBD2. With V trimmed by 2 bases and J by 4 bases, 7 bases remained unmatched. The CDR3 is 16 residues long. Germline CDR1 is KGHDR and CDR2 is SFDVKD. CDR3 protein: CATSDWAGGPRETQYF. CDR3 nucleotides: TGTGCCACCAGTGATTGGGCGGGAGGGCCACGAGAGACCCAGTACTTC.

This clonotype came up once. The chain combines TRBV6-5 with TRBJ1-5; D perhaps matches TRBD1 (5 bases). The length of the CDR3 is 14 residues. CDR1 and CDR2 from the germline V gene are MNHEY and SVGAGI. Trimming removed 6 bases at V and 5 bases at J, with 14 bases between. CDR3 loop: CASSGTPRDQPQHF. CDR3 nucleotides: TGTGCCAGCAGCGGGACGCCCAGGGATCAGCCCCAGCATTTT.

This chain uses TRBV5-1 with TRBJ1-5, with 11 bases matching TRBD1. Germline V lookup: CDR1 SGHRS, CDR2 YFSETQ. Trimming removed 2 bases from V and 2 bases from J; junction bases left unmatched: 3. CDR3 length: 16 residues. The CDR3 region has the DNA TGCGCCAGCAGCTTAGGGACAGGGGGACGCAATCAGCCCCAGCATTTT. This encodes CASSLGTGGRNQPQHF. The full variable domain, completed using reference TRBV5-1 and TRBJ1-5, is KAGVTQTPRYLIKTRGQQVTLSCSPISGHRSVSWYQQTPGQGLQFLFEYFSETQRNKGNFPGRFSGRQFSNSRSEMNVSTLELGDSALYLCASSLGTGGRNQPQHFGDGTRLSIL.

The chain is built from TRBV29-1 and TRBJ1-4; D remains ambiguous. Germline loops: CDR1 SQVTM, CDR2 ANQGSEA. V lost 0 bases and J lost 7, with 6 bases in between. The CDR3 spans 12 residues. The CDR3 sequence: CSVEEVGEKLFF. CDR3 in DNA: TGCAGCGTTGAAGAAGTAGGTGAAAAACTGTTTTTT.

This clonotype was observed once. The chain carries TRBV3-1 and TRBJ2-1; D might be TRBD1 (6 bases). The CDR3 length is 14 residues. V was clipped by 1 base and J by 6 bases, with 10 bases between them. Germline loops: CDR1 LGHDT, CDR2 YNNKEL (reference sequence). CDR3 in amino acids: CASSQGYRANEQFF. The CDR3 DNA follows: TGTGCCAGCAGCCAAGGTTACAGGGCCAATGAGCAGTTCTTC.

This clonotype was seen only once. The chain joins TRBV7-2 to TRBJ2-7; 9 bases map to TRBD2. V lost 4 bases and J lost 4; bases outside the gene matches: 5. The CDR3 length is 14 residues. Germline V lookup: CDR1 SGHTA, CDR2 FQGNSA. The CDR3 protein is CASSYGLANYEQYF. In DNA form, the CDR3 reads TGTGCCAGCAGCTACGGACTAGCGAATTACGAGCAGTACTTC.

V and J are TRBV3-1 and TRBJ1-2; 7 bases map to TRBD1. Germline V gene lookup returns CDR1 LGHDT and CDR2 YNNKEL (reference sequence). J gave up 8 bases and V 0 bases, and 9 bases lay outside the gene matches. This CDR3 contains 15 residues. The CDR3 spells CASSQETGWAGGYTF. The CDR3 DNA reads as TGTGCCAGCAGCCAAGAGACAGGGTGGGCCGGCGGCTACACCTTC.

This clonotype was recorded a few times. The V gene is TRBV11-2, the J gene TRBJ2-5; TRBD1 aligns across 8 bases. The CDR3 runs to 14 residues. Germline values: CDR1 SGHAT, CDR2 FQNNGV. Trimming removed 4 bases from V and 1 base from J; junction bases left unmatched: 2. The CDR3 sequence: CASSSTGVQETQYF. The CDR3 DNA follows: TGTGCCAGCAGCTCGACAGGGGTCCAAGAGACCCAGTACTTC. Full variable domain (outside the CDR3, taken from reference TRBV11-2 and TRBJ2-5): EAGVAQSPRYKIIEKRQSVAFWCNPISGHATLYWYQQILGQGPKLLIQFQNNGVVDDSQLPKDRFSAERLKGVDSTLKIQPAKLEDSAVYLCASSSTGVQETQYFGPGTRLLVL.

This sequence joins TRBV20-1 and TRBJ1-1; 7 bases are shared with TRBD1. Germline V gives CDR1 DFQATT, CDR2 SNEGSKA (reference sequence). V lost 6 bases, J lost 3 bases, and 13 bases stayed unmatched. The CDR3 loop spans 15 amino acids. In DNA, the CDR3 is TGCAGTGCGAGACAGGGTGGGTTCTTGGACACTGAAGCTTTCTTT. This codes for CSARQGGFLDTEAFF.

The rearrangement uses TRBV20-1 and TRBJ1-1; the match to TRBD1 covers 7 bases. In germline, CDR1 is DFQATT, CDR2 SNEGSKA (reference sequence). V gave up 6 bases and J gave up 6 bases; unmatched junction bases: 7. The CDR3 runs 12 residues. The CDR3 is CSATGDLAEAFF. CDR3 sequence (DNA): TGCAGTGCAACAGGGGATCTCGCTGAAGCTTTCTTT.

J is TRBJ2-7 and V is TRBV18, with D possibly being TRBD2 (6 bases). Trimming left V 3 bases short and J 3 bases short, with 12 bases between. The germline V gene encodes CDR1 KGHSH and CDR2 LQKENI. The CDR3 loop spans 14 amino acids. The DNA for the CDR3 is TGTGCCAGCTCACCCGGGACTTTGGGCTACGAGCAGTACTTC. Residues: CASSPGTLGYEQYF.

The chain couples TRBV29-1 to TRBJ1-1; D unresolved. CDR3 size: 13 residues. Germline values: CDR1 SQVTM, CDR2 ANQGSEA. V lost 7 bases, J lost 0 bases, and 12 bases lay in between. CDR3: CSGGGSLNTEAFF. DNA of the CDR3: TGCAGCGGGGGAGGAAGCCTGAACACTGAAGCTTTCTTT.

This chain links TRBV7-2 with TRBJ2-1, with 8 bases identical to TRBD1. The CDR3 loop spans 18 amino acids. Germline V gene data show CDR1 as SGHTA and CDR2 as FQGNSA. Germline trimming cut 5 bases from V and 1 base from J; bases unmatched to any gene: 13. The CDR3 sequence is CASSPTGGKGMSYNEQFF. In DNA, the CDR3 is TGTGCCAGCAGCCCTACAGGGGGAAAAGGAATGTCCTACAATGAGCAGTTCTTC.

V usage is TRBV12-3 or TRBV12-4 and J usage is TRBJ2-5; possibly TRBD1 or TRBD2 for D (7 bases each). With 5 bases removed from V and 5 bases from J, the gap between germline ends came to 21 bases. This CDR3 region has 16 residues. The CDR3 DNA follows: TGTGCCAGCAGTCCCAGGGGGAGGGCCTTTTCGGAGACCCAGTACTTC. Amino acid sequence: CASSPRGRAFSETQYF.

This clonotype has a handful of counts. CDR3 sequence reads: CASSWSYEQYF. The CDR3 DNA reads as TGTGCCAGCAGCTGGAGTTACGAGCAGTACTTC. This chain joins TRBV7-2 and TRBJ2-7; D uncertain. Trimming stripped 4 bases from V and 4 bases from J, with 5 bases between. Germline CDR1 and CDR2: SGHTA and FQGNSA. The CDR3 has 11 amino acids.

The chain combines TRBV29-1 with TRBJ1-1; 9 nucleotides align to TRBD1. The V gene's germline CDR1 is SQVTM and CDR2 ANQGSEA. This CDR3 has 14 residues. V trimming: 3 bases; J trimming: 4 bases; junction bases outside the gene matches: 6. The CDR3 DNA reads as TGCAGCGTTGACAGGGGACAGGGTTTCACTGAAGCTTTCTTT. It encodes CSVDRGQGFTEAFF.

The CDR3 nucleotides are TGTGCCAGCTCACCGCAGGGTGATGAAGCTTTCTTT. This encodes CASSPQGDEAFF. The chain recombines TRBV18 with TRBJ1-1; tentatively, D is TRBD1 (5 bases). This CDR3 has 12 residues. Per germline, CDR1 KGHSH and CDR2 LQKENI. V was cut by 3 bases and J by 7 bases, with 9 bases left in between. Together with reference TRBV18 and TRBJ1-1, the CDR3 gives the full variable domain: NAGVMQNPRHLVRRRGQEARLRCSPMKGHSHVYWYRQLPEEGLKFMVYLQKENIIDESGMPKERFSAEFPKEGPSILRIQQVVRGDSAAYFCASSPQGDEAFFGQGTRLTVV.

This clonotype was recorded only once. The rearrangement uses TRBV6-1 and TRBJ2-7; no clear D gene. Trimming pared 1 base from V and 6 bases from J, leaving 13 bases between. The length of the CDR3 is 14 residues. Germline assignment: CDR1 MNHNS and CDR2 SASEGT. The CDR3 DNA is TGTGCCAGCAGTGAAGTCAGTCGGGTCTTCGAGCAGTACTTC. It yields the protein CASSEVSRVFEQYF.

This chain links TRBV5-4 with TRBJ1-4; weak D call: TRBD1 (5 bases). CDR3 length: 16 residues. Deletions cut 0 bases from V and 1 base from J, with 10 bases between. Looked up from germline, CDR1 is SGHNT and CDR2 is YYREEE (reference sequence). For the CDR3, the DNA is TGTGCCAGCAGCTTGGACGGGGGGAGAACTAATGAAAAACTGTTTTTT. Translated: CASSLDGGRTNEKLFF.

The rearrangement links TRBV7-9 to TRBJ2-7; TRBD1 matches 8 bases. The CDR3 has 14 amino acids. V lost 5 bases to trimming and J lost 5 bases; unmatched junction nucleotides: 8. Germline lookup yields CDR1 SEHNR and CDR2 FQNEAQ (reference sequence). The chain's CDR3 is CASSPQPGGNEQYF. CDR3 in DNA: TGTGCCAGCAGCCCCCAGCCAGGGGGCAACGAGCAGTACTTC. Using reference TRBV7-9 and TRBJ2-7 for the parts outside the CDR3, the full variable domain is DTGVSQNPRHKITKRGQNVTFRCDPISEHNRLYWYRQTLGQGPEFLTYFQNEAQLEKSRLLSDRFSAERPKGSFSTLEIQRTEQGDSAMYLCASSPQPGGNEQYFGPGTRLTVT.

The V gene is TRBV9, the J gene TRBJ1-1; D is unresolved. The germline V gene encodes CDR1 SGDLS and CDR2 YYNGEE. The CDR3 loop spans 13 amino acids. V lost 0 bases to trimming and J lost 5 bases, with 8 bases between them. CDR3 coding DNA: TGTGCCAGCAGCGTAGATCCTTTAACTGAAGCTTTCTTT. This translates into CASSVDPLTEAFF.

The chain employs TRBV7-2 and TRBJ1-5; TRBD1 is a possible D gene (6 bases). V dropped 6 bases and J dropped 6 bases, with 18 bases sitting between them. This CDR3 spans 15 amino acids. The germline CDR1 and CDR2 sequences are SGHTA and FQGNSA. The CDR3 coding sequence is TGTGCCAGCAGTCCTAATCCAGGGGCAGTTCAGCCCCAGCATTTT. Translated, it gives CASSPNPGAVQPQHF.

The CDR3 sequence is CASSPERGGLEQYF. CDR3 nucleotides: TGTGCCAGCTCACCGGAGCGGGGGGGCCTCGAGCAGTACTTC. V is TRBV18 and J is TRBJ2-7; 10 nucleotides match TRBD2. Per germline, CDR1 KGHSH and CDR2 LQKENI. The CDR3 is 14 amino acids. The V gene end was trimmed by 3 bases and the J gene end by 6 bases; junction bases not matched to a gene: 5.

The CDR3 DNA is TGTGCCAGCAGTTTCGGGGTGGCCGTCACTGAAGCTTTCTTT. It yields the protein CASSFGVAVTEAFF. This rearrangement joins TRBV12-3 or TRBV12-4 to TRBJ1-1; D unclear. V was clipped by 3 bases and J by 4 bases, with 12 bases between them. The CDR3 extends over 14 amino acids.

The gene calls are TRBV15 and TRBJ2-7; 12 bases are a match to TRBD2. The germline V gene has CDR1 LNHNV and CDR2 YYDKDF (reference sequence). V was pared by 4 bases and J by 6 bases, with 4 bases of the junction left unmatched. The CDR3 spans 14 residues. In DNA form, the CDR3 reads TGTGCCACCAGCAAGACTAGCGGGAGCACCGAGCAGTACGTC. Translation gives CATSKTSGSTEQYV.